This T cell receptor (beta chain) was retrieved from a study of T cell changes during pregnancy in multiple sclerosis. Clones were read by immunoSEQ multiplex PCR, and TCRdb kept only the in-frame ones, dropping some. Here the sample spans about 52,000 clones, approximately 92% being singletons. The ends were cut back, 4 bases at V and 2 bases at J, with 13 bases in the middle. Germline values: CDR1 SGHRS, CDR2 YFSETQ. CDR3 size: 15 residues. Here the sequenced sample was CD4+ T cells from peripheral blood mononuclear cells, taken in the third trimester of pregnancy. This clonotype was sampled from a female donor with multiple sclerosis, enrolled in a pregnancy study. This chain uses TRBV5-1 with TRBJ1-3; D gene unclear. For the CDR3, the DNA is TGCGCCAGCAGCCCCACGGGAGTAACTGGAAACACCATATATTTT. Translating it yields CASSPTGVTGNTIYF.